Below, 27 T cell receptor beta chains from the same sample are listed, as sequenced in a study of T cell responses to AZD1222 COVID-19 vaccine. TCRdb keeps only in-frame clones here, not all; method: immunoSEQ multiplex PCR. The table shows 100,000 to 150,000 clones, with over 85% occurring only once. Sequences were derived from peripheral blood, sampled on day 0 of AZD1222 vaccination. The receptors originated from an adult in good health.

This clone was detected once. J is TRBJ1-5 and V is TRBV28; the D is unclear. V was clipped by 6 bases and J by 3 bases, with 6 bases between them. Germline assignment: CDR1 MDHEN and CDR2 SYDVKM. The CDR3 has 12 residues. The CDR3 reads CASSPPNQPQHF. In DNA form, the CDR3 reads TGTGCCAGCAGCCCCCCCAATCAGCCCCAGCATTTT.

The V call is TRBV7-9, the J call TRBJ2-5, with no clear D. From germline, CDR1 is SEHNR and CDR2 FQNEAQ (reference sequence). The CDR3 is made up of 15 amino acids. Between the trimmed V and J ends, which lost 6 bases and 0 bases, there was a span of 14 bases. The CDR3 here is CASRIGLVHQETQYF. As DNA, the CDR3 is TGTGCCAGCAGGATCGGTCTAGTCCACCAAGAGACCCAGTACTTC.

V gene TRBV27 combines with J gene TRBJ1-2, with D perhaps matching TRBD1 (5 bases). The ends were cut back, 3 bases at V and 0 bases at J, with 14 bases in the middle. Germline loops: CDR1 MNHEY, CDR2 SMNVEV (reference sequence). This CDR3 spans 16 amino acids. The CDR3 nucleotides are TGTGCCAGCAGTTTTTTGACAGCCCAAGCTAACTATGGCTACACCTTC. Protein: CASSFLTAQANYGYTF.

A word on this clone: One end of the junction varies from germline; a read error may be responsible. The chain has TRBV19 and TRBJ1-4; weak D call: TRBD1 (6 bases). The CDR3 is made up of 15 amino acids. In germline, CDR1 is LNHDA, CDR2 SQIVND (reference sequence). In DNA, the CDR3 is TGTGCCAGTAGTACATATTCAGGGGCCTATGAACAACTGTTTTTT. It specifies CASSTYSGAYEQLFF.

The rearrangement links TRBV29-1 to TRBJ1-6; D possibly corresponds to TRBD1 (6 bases). CDR1 is SQVTM, CDR2 ANQGSEA, per germline. There are 12 residues in the CDR3. V lost 5 bases to trimming and J lost 10 bases, with 12 bases between them. The CDR3 sequence: CSVWGGPSPLHF. CDR3 DNA sequence: TGCAGCGTTTGGGGGGGCCCGTCACCCCTCCACTTT. Based on the CDR3 plus reference TRBV29-1 and TRBJ1-6, the full variable domain is SAVISQKPSRDICQRGTSLTIQCQVDSQVTMMFWYRQQPGQSLTLIATANQGSEATYESGFVIDKFPISRPNLTFSTLTVSNMSPEDSSIYLCSVWGGPSPLHFGNGTRLTVT.

The chain uses TRBV19 and TRBJ1-2, with 7 bases fitting TRBD1. Germline-derived CDR1 and CDR2 are LNHDA and SQIVND (reference sequence). After removal of 5 bases from V and 2 bases from J, the junction contained 8 bases not matched to a gene. The CDR3 consists of 15 residues. Here the CDR3 DNA reads TGTGCCAGTAGTGGGAGGGACAGCGTGAACTATGGCTACACCTTC. It translates to CASSGRDSVNYGYTF.

This sequence joins TRBV2 and TRBJ1-4; D is possibly TRBD1 (5 bases). Germline assignment: CDR1 SNHLY and CDR2 FYNNEI. V dropped 5 bases and J dropped 14 bases, with 24 bases sitting between them. The CDR3 is 15 amino acids. The CDR3 bases are TGTGCCAGCAGTCCGCAGGGATCTTCTAGGATTGTGCTGTTTTTT. Its protein product is CASSPQGSSRIVLFF.

The chain is built from TRBV7-3 and TRBJ2-2; 7 bases match TRBD2. There are 15 residues in the CDR3. CDR1 is SGHTA and CDR2 is FQGTGA in the germline V gene. Trimming took 7 bases from V and 2 from J; bases not matched to a gene: 7. The CDR3 sequence: CASTRGGPNTGELFF. CDR3 coding DNA: TGTGCCAGCACCCGGGGAGGGCCAAACACCGGGGAGCTGTTTTTT.

The J gene is TRBJ2-7, the V gene TRBV5-1; 11 bases fit TRBD2. With 4 bases clipped from V and 6 bases from J, the junction kept 12 bases outside the gene matches. This CDR3 has 16 residues. CDR1 is SGHRS and CDR2 is YFSETQ in the germline V gene. The CDR3 spells CASSRSSGRLILEQYF. CDR3 in DNA: TGCGCCAGCAGCCGATCTAGCGGGAGGTTGATTCTCGAGCAGTACTTC.

The chain joins TRBV9 to TRBJ2-1; TRBD2 matches 15 bases. V shed 2 bases, J shed 8 bases, and the junction held 5 bases outside the gene matches. CDR3 length: 16 residues. Germline V CDR1 and CDR2: SGDLS, YYNGEE. CDR3 sequence: CASSVPGLAGGDEQFF. CDR3 in DNA: TGTGCCAGCAGCGTTCCGGGACTAGCGGGAGGTGATGAGCAGTTCTTC.

This chain connects TRBV28 to TRBJ1-5; D may be TRBD1 (6 bases). The V end lost 4 bases, the J end lost 6 bases, and 13 bases lay between the germline ends. CDR3 size: 14 residues. The germline V gene encodes CDR1 MDHEN and CDR2 SYDVKM. The CDR3, as DNA: TGTGCCAGCAGTTCCAATACAGGGCTTCAGCCCCAGCATTTT. Protein: CASSSNTGLQPQHF.

V is TRBV7-5 and J is TRBJ1-2. TRBV7-5 is described as a pseudogene. The CDR3 extends over 13 amino acids. The DNA of the CDR3 is TGTGTCCGACTCTCGCAGAGACTCTATGGCTACACCTTC. Its translation is CVRLSQRLYGYTF.

The rearrangement joins TRBV6-1 to TRBJ1-6, with D unresolved. This CDR3 comprises 14 residues. Looked up from germline, CDR1 is MNHNS and CDR2 is SASEGT. V was shortened by 3 bases and J by 9 bases, with 12 bases between the two germline ends. The DNA for the CDR3 is TGTGCCAGCAGTGATGACAAGATCCTTTCACCCCTCCACTTT. It encodes CASSDDKILSPLHF.

V is TRBV27 and J is TRBJ2-1, with a weak D call TRBD2 (5 bases). Germline CDR1 reads MNHEY; CDR2 reads SMNVEV (reference sequence). V lost 7 bases, J lost 12 bases, and 16 bases lay in between. This CDR3 contains 12 residues. CDR3 nucleotides: TGTGCCAGCAAGGGCACTAACGGAGGGCAGTTCTTC. This encodes CASKGTNGGQFF.

The chain couples TRBV6-2 or TRBV6-3 to TRBJ1-2; D is unclear. V was trimmed by 5 bases and J by 4 bases, leaving 11 bases between them. The CDR3 consists of 13 residues. Germline lookup yields CDR1 MNHEY and CDR2 SVGEGT. The CDR3 nucleotides read TGTGCCAGCAGTGCTCCCGGACGCTATGGCTACACCTTC. Its translation is CASSAPGRYGYTF.

The rearrangement uses TRBV6-5 and TRBJ2-5, with 10 bases matching TRBD2. The junction had 8 bases not matched to a gene; V was cut back by 2 bases and J by 5 bases. The CDR3 covers 16 residues. Germline V gene data show CDR1 as MNHEY and CDR2 as SVGAGI. CDR3: CASSYRSGRARETQYF. Written as DNA, the CDR3 is TGTGCCAGCAGTTACCGAAGCGGGAGGGCCCGTGAGACCCAGTACTTC.

The gene calls are TRBV4-3 and TRBJ2-2; 9 nucleotides line up with TRBD2. CDR3 size: 17 residues. CDR1 is LGHNA and CDR2 is YSLEER in the germline V gene. Germline trimming cut 4 bases from V and 9 bases from J; bases unmatched to any gene: 15. This CDR3 is CASSPEGPSGMDWELFF. CDR3 nucleotides: TGCGCCAGCAGCCCGGAAGGCCCTAGCGGGATGGACTGGGAGCTGTTTTTT.

The rearrangement links TRBV19 to TRBJ2-1; TRBD1 aligns across 7 bases. CDR3 length: 15 residues. V shed 5 bases and J 4 bases; nucleotides not matched to a gene: 8. The germline CDR1 and CDR2 sequences are LNHDA and SQIVND (reference sequence). The CDR3 sequence is CASSYSGQHYNEQFF. Here the CDR3 DNA reads TGTGCCAGTAGTTACTCGGGACAGCATTACAATGAGCAGTTCTTC.

V gene TRBV11-1 combines with J gene TRBJ2-1; D gene uncertain. There are 13 residues in the CDR3. Trimming stripped 7 bases from V and 1 base from J, with 8 bases between. Germline V gene data show CDR1 as SGHAT and CDR2 as FQDESV (reference sequence). The CDR3: CASKRESYNEQFF. Here the CDR3 DNA reads TGTGCCAGCAAACGCGAATCCTACAATGAGCAGTTCTTC.

The chain carries TRBV18 and TRBJ1-1; D remains unclear. The CDR3 has 13 amino acids. V lost 3 bases and J 1 base, leaving 6 bases between the germline ends. The germline V gene has CDR1 KGHSH and CDR2 LQKENI. The CDR3 sequence: CASSPRENTEAFF. CDR3 nucleotide sequence: TGTGCCAGCTCACCTAGGGAGAACACTGAAGCTTTCTTT.

The J gene is TRBJ2-1, the V gene TRBV7-3; either TRBD1 or TRBD2 may fit D (5 bases each). CDR1 and CDR2 from the germline V gene are SGHTA and FQGTGA. CDR3 length: 17 residues. V was cut by 5 bases and J by 2 bases, with 19 bases left in between. The CDR3 here is CASSPGVGQGPYNEQFF. The DNA for the CDR3 is TGTGCCAGCAGCCCCGGGGTCGGGCAGGGCCCCTACAATGAGCAGTTCTTC.

The J gene is TRBJ2-7, the V gene TRBV28, with 11 positions matching TRBD2. Per germline, CDR1 MDHEN and CDR2 SYDVKM. V was pared by 6 bases and J by 5 bases, with 21 bases of the junction left unmatched. This CDR3 comprises 19 residues. CDR3 nucleotides: TGTGCCAGCAGCGTGAGGGGCGGGACTAGCGGAATAGGGGACCACGAGCAGTACTTC. Translation: CASSVRGGTSGIGDHEQYF.

J is TRBJ2-1 and V is TRBV9; 8 nucleotides align to TRBD2. The length of the CDR3 is 15 residues. V shed 0 bases, J shed 5 bases, and the junction held 4 bases outside the gene matches. CDR1 SGDLS and CDR2 YYNGEE come from the germline V gene. The CDR3 here is CASSVGLAGHNEQFF. In DNA form, the CDR3 reads TGTGCCAGCAGCGTAGGGCTAGCGGGCCACAATGAGCAGTTCTTC.

The chain couples TRBV7-2 to TRBJ2-3; 11 nucleotides match TRBD2. Germline CDR1 and CDR2: SGHTA and FQGNSA. The CDR3 consists of 15 residues. V lost 5 bases and J lost 2; bases outside the gene matches: 3. This CDR3 reads CASSPSGRPTDTQYF. The CDR3 nucleotides are TGTGCCAGCAGCCCTAGCGGGAGGCCCACAGATACGCAGTATTTT.

V gene TRBV30 combines with J gene TRBJ2-7; TRBD1 agrees at 11 bases. The CDR3 extends over 14 amino acids. CDR1 and CDR2 from the germline V gene are GTSNPN and SVGIG (reference sequence). Trimming removed 2 bases from V and 5 bases from J; junction bases left unmatched: 5. The CDR3 DNA reads TGTGCCTGGAGTCCTAGGACAGGGGGCGACGAGCAGTACTTC. Amino acid sequence: CAWSPRTGGDEQYF.

This clone appeared once. The chain combines TRBV30 with TRBJ2-3; 7 positions agree with TRBD2. V dropped 2 bases and J dropped 0; count of bases not matched to a gene: 2. CDR1 is GTSNPN, CDR2 SVGIG, per germline (reference sequence). The CDR3 loop spans 14 amino acids. The CDR3 DNA reads as TGTGCCTGGAGTCGACTAGCTAGCACAGATACGCAGTATTTT. Amino acids: CAWSRLASTDTQYF.

This rearrangement joins TRBV9 to TRBJ2-3; D ambiguous. Germline CDR1 reads SGDLS; CDR2 reads YYNGEE. V dropped 2 bases and J dropped 5 bases, with 15 bases sitting between them. There are 15 residues in the CDR3. Here the CDR3 DNA reads TGTGCCAGCAGCGTCGGACCAACCGGTCGAGATACGCAGTATTTT. Its translation: CASSVGPTGRDTQYF. The whole variable domain, remainder taken from reference TRBV9 and TRBJ2-3, is DSGVTQTPKHLITATGQRVTLRCSPRSGDLSVYWYQQSLDQGLQFLIQYYNGEERAKGNILERFSAQQFPDLHSELNLSSLELGDSALYFCASSVGPTGRDTQYFGPGTRLTVL.